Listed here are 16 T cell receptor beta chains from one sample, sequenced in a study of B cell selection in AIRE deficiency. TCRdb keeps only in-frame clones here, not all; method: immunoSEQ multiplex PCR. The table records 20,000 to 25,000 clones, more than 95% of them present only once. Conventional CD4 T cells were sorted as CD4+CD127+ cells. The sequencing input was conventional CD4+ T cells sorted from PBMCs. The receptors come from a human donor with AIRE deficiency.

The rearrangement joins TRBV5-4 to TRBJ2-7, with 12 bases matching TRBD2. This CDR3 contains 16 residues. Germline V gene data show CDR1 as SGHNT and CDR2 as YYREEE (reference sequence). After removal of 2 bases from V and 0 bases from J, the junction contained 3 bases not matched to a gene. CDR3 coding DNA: TGTGCCAGCAGCTTAGGACTAGCGGGAAGCTCCTACGAGCAGTACTTC. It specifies CASSLGLAGSSYEQYF.

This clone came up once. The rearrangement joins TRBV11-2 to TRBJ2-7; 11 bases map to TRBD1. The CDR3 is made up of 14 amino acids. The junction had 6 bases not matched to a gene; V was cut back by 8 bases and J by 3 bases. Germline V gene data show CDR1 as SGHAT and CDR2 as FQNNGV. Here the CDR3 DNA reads TGTGCCAGCTCCCGGGGGACAGGGGGCTACGAGCAGTACTTC. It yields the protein CASSRGTGGYEQYF.

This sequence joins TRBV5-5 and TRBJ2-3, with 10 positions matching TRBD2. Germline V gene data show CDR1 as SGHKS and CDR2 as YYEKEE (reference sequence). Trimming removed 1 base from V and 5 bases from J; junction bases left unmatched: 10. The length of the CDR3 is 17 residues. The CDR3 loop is CASSLFSSGGLGDTQYF. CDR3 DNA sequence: TGTGCCAGCAGCTTGTTCAGTAGCGGGGGGCTCGGAGATACGCAGTATTTT.

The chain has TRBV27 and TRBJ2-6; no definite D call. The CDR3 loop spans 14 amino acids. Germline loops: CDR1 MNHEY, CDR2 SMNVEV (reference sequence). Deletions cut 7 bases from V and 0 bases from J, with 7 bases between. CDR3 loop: CASTRFSGANVLTF. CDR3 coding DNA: TGTGCCAGCACTCGGTTCTCTGGGGCCAACGTCCTGACTTTC.

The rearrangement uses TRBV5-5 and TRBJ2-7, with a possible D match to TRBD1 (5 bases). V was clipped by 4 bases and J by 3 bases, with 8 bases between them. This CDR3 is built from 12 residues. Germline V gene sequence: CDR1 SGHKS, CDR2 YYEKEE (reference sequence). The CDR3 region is CASSSQGYEQYF. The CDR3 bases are TGTGCCAGCAGCAGTCAGGGCTACGAGCAGTACTTC. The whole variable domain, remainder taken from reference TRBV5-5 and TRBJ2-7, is DAGVTQSPTHLIKTRGQQVTLRCSPISGHKSVSWYQQVLGQGPQFIFQYYEKEERGRGNFPDRFSARQFPNYSSELNVNALLLGDSALYLCASSSQGYEQYFGPGTRLTVT.

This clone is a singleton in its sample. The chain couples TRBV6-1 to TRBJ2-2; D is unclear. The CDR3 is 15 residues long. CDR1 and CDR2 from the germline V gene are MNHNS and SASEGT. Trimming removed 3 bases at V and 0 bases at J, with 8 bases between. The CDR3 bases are TGTGCCAGCAGTGAGTTCAGGACGAACACCGGGGAGCTGTTTTTT. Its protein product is CASSEFRTNTGELFF.

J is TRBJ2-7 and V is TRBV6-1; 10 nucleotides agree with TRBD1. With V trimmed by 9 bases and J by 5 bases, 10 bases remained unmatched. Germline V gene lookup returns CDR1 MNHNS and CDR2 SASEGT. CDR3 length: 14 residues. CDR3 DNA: TGTGCCAGTAAGTCGGGACAGGGGTCCAACGAGCAGTACTTC. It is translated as CASKSGQGSNEQYF.

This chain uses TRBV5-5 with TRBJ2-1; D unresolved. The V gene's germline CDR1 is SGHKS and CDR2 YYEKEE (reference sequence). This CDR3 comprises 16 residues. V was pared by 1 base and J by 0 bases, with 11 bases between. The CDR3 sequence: CASSLRQQSSYNEQFF. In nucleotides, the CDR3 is TGTGCCAGCAGCTTGAGGCAGCAGAGCTCCTACAATGAGCAGTTCTTC.

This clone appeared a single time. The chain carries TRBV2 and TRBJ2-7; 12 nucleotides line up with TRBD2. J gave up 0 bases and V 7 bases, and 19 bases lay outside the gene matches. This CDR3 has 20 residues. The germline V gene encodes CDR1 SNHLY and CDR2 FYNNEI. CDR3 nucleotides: TGTGCCAGCATGCCTCTAACTAGCGGGGGGACTGCACACCCCTCCTACGAGCAGTACTTC. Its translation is CASMPLTSGGTAHPSYEQYF.

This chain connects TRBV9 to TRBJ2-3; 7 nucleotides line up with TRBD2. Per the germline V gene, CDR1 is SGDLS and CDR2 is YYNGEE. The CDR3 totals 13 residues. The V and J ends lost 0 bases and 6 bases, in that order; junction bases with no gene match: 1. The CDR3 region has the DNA TGTGCCAGCAGCGTAGCCGGGGGGGATACGCAGTATTTT. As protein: CASSVAGGDTQYF.

The CDR3 is CASSWIDSGSSYEQYF. The DNA for the CDR3 is TGCGCCAGCAGCTGGATCGACAGTGGGAGCTCCTACGAGCAGTACTTC. This chain joins TRBV5-1 and TRBJ2-7; perhaps D is TRBD1 or TRBD2 (5 bases each). The CDR3 extends over 16 amino acids. Germline V gene data show CDR1 as SGHRS and CDR2 as YFSETQ. The V gene lost 3 bases and the J gene lost 0 bases, with 16 bases spanning the gap.

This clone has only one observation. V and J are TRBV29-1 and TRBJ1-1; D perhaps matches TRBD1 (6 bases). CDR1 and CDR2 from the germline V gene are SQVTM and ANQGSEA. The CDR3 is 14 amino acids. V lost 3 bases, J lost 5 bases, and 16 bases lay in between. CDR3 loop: CSVEVQGRVTEAFF. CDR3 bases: TGCAGCGTTGAGGTTCAGGGGAGAGTGACTGAAGCTTTCTTT.

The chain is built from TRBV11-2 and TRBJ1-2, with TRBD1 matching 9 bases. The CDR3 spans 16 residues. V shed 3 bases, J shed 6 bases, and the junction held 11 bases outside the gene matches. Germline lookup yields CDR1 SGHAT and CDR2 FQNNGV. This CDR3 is CASSFRGLRDRDGYTF. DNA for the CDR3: TGTGCCAGCAGCTTTAGGGGGTTGCGGGACAGGGATGGCTACACCTTC. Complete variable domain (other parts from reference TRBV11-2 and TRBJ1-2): EAGVAQSPRYKIIEKRQSVAFWCNPISGHATLYWYQQILGQGPKLLIQFQNNGVVDDSQLPKDRFSAERLKGVDSTLKIQPAKLEDSAVYLCASSFRGLRDRDGYTFGSGTRLTVV.

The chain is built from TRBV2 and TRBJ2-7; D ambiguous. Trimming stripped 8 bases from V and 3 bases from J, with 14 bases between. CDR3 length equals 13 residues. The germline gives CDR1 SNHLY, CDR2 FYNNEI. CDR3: CASGFEGIYEQYF. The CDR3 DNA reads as TGTGCCAGCGGTTTTGAAGGGATCTACGAGCAGTACTTC.

The CDR3 DNA reads as TGTGCCAGCAGCCCCCAGAGGGAGACCCAGTACTTC. It translates to CASSPQRETQYF. This chain connects TRBV7-2 to TRBJ2-5, with unresolved D. V was pared by 5 bases and J by 5 bases, with 9 bases between. CDR1 and CDR2 (germline): SGHTA, FQGNSA. This CDR3 region has 12 residues.

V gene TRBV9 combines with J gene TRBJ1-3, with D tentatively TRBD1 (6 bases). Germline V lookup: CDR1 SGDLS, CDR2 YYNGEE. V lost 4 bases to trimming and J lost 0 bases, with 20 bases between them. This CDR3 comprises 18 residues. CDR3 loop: CASSPSPHRASSGNTIYF. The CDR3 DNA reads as TGTGCCAGCAGCCCTAGCCCCCACAGGGCGAGCTCTGGAAACACCATATATTTT.